The clone carrying this T cell receptor (beta chain) occurred a few times. The data were taken from a study of cytomegalovirus exposure and HLA in healthy donors. Likely unrecorded immune exposures existed in these nominally healthy donors. Primers: 60 Vbeta forward and 13 Jbeta reverse. Clones were sequenced by immunoSEQ multiplex PCR, and TCRdb holds only the in-frame ones, with some missing. The table records roughly 150,000 clones, 70% to 75% of them present only once. This receptor was identified in a man between 18 and 29 years old in good health and CMV-seropositive. The sample was PBMCs.

The CDR3 sequence is CASAGRIGEQFF. The CDR3 DNA follows: TGTGCCAGCGCGGGGAGGATAGGTGAGCAGTTCTTC. The chain recombines TRBV19 with TRBJ2-1; tentative D call: TRBD2 (6 bases). The V and J ends lost 9 bases and 9 bases respectively, with 15 bases between them. The CDR3 has 12 residues. The germline gives CDR1 LNHDA, CDR2 SQIVND (reference sequence).